This T cell receptor (beta chain) was observed in a study of cytomegalovirus exposure and HLA in healthy donors. PCR employed 60 Vbeta and 13 Jbeta primers. The method was immunoSEQ multiplex PCR; TCRdb's version includes in-frame clones alone and lacks a portion of them. The record lists about 120,000 clones, of which the ten most abundant hold 3% to 4.5%. For this clone: Its antigen is unidentified.

V shed 11 bases and J 9 bases; nucleotides not matched to a gene: 9. CDR1 and CDR2 (germline): SNHLY, FYNNEI. CDR3 length equals 11 residues. Those who donated were healthy bone marrow donors. Study-level results: Reports described diagnosis of cytomegalovirus status by the classifier as highly specific and sensitive. Most sequenced TCRs were rare (though some public TCRs occurred in many donors). Most subjects' HLA-A and HLA-B alleles were reportedly predicted from TCR beta sequences.

This clonotype originated in a man aged 18 to 30 in good health and CMV-seronegative. Sequenced input: PBMCs. J is TRBJ2-5 and V is TRBV2; 7 bases line up with TRBD2. CDR3 bases: TGTGCCTACCTCCTTGGGGGGGCCCAGTACTTC. As protein: CAYLLGGAQYF.